This T cell receptor beta chain derives from a study of OX40 agonist ivuxolimab in advanced cancers. Whole-study findings and limits: Compared with CD4+, CD8+ T cells on average had more expanded clones.

Generated by immunoSEQ multiplex PCR, the TCRdb table keeps only in-frame clones and is missing some. The table lists around 80,000 clones, roughly 82% of them singletons. Germline loops: CDR1 SGHVS, CDR2 FQNEAQ. Trimming left V 5 bases short and J 7 bases short, with 15 bases between. CDR3 length: 15 amino acids. This clone turned up a few times. Its antigen is unidentified. The material was CD4+ or CD8+ T cells sorted from blood, obtained in a trial of the OX40 agonist ivuxolimab. The chain is built from TRBV7-8 and TRBJ1-6; D is undetermined. This TCR was recovered from an adult with an advanced solid tumor such as melanoma, head and neck, liver or kidney cancer. CDR3 coding DNA: TGTGCCAGCAGCCCCAAGACCCTGGGGAATTCACCCCTCCACTTT. Translating it yields CASSPKTLGNSPLHF.